Listed here are 30 T cell receptor beta chains from one sample, sequenced in a study of blood T cell repertoires in COVID-19. Clones were read by immunoSEQ multiplex PCR, and TCRdb kept only the in-frame ones, dropping some. Among 230,000 or so clones listed, about 85% were seen once. What was sequenced was PBMCs or T cells enriched from blood (not recorded which). The origin of the receptors is a woman in her fifties or sixties who had been exposed to COVID-19.

CDR3 sequence reads: CAISANSPPYNEQFF. CDR3 nucleotides: TGTGCCATCAGTGCGAACAGCCCCCCCTACAATGAGCAGTTCTTC. The chain couples TRBV10-3 to TRBJ2-1; D gene uncertain. Trimming took off 4 bases at V and 2 bases at J, with 12 bases between the two ends. The CDR3 is 15 amino acids. The germline gives CDR1 ENHRY, CDR2 SYGVKD.

In nucleotides, the CDR3 is TGTGCCAGCAGCTTAGATAGGGCTAGCGGGGGCGATACGCAGTATTTT. As protein: CASSLDRASGGDTQYF. The V call is TRBV11-2, the J call TRBJ2-3; 10 positions agree with TRBD2. The trim removed 0 bases at V and 6 bases at J, leaving 6 bases unmatched. This CDR3 region has 16 residues. Germline V gives CDR1 SGHAT, CDR2 FQNNGV.

The chain combines TRBV7-2 with TRBJ2-1; no clear D. This CDR3 has 15 residues. From germline, CDR1 is SGHTA and CDR2 FQGNSA. V was trimmed by 1 base and J by 9 bases, leaving 16 bases between them. This CDR3 is CASSLEATLKTEQFF. CDR3 nucleotide sequence: TGTGCCAGCAGCTTAGAAGCGACCCTCAAGACTGAGCAGTTCTTC.

The chain combines TRBV3-1 (or the pseudogene TRBV3-2) with TRBJ1-1; 8 bases are shared with TRBD1. CDR1 is LGHDT, CDR2 YNNKEL, per germline (reference sequence). There are 15 residues in the CDR3. J gave up 5 bases and V 4 bases, and 9 bases lay outside the gene matches. This chain's CDR3 is CASSRPGTGVTEAFF. The CDR3 nucleotides are TGTGCCAGCAGCCGTCCCGGGACAGGCGTTACTGAAGCTTTCTTT.

The chain is built from TRBV14 and TRBJ2-3, with 7 bases aligning to TRBD2. The junction had 12 bases not matched to a gene; V was cut back by 2 bases and J by 4 bases. CDR3 length: 17 residues. Per the germline V gene, CDR1 is SGHDN and CDR2 is FVKESK. The CDR3 here is CASSQSAGLVGADTQYF. The DNA for the CDR3 is TGTGCCAGCAGCCAAAGTGCCGGACTAGTTGGCGCAGATACGCAGTATTTT.

The genes are TRBV6-6 and TRBJ1-1; D is undetermined. This CDR3 is 15 amino acids long. The ends were cut back, 4 bases at V and 4 bases at J, with 16 bases in the middle. Germline-derived CDR1 and CDR2 are MNHNY and SVGAGI (reference sequence). The CDR3 nucleotides read TGTGCCAGCAGTTCCCCTTTGATCCGGGGCACTGAAGCTTTCTTT. It is translated as CASSSPLIRGTEAFF.

This chain uses TRBV6-1 with TRBJ1-1; D ambiguous. CDR1 MNHNS and CDR2 SASEGT come from the germline V gene. Between the trimmed V and J ends, which lost 1 base and 4 bases, there was a span of 7 bases. The CDR3 is 13 amino acids. The CDR3 nucleotides read TGTGCCAGCAGTGAAGGGCTGTCCACTGAAGCTTTCTTT. Amino acids: CASSEGLSTEAFF.

The chain joins TRBV3-1 (or the pseudogene TRBV3-2) to TRBJ2-1; D not certain. CDR1 is LGHDT and CDR2 is YNNKEL in the germline V gene (reference sequence). Trimming took 0 bases from V and 6 from J, leaving 15 bases between them. The CDR3 is 16 amino acids. The CDR3 region is CASSQDRGNLGNEQFF. CDR3 sequence (DNA): TGTGCCAGCAGCCAAGATCGCGGTAATCTGGGCAATGAGCAGTTCTTC.

This clone was counted once. DNA of the CDR3: TGTGCCAGCAGTGCGGGGGGGCACACTGAAGCTTTCTTT. This sequence encodes CASSAGGHTEAFF. This chain joins TRBV6-4 and TRBJ1-1, with a weak D call TRBD1 (6 bases). V lost 4 bases and J 3 bases, leaving 9 bases between the germline ends. The germline gives CDR1 MRHNA, CDR2 SNTAGT. The CDR3 extends over 13 amino acids.

This chain uses TRBV27 with TRBJ1-1, with D maybe TRBD1 (5 bases). CDR3 size: 17 residues. V was clipped by 5 bases and J by 3 bases, with 22 bases between them. The germline V gene has CDR1 MNHEY and CDR2 SMNVEV (reference sequence). CDR3 residues: CASSLRQLVTGDTEAFF. CDR3 nucleotide sequence: TGTGCCAGCAGTCTCAGACAGTTGGTTACGGGGGACACTGAAGCTTTCTTT.

The gene calls are TRBV30 and TRBJ2-5, with 8 bases fitting TRBD2. Germline CDR1 is GTSNPN and CDR2 is SVGIG (reference sequence). The junction had 9 bases not matched to a gene; V was cut back by 4 bases and J by 5 bases. The CDR3 spans 14 residues. CDR3 in DNA: TGTGCCTGGACCTTGACCCGGGGGGGGGAGACCCAGTACTTC. As protein: CAWTLTRGGETQYF. The whole variable domain, filled in from reference TRBV30 and TRBJ2-5, reads SQTIHQWPATLVQPVGSPLSLECTVEGTSNPNLYWYRQAAGRGLQLLFYSVGIGQISSEVPQNLSASRPQDRQFILSSKKLLLSDSGFYLCAWTLTRGGETQYFGPGTRLLVL.

The gene calls are TRBV6-1 and TRBJ1-5, with a tentative D call TRBD1 (5 bases). V lost 2 bases and J 0 bases, leaving 20 bases between the germline ends. CDR1 MNHNS and CDR2 SASEGT come from the germline V gene. The CDR3 totals 19 residues. The CDR3: CASSERVTGYFYSNQPQHF. The DNA for the CDR3 is TGTGCCAGCAGTGAAAGGGTCACAGGTTATTTCTATAGCAATCAGCCCCAGCATTTT.

V and J are TRBV29-1 and TRBJ2-6; no reliable D call. Germline V CDR1 and CDR2: SQVTM, ANQGSEA. The length of the CDR3 is 14 residues. The V end lost 3 bases, the J end lost 0 bases, and 6 bases lay between the germline ends. The CDR3 nucleotides are TGCAGCGTTGATAGTTCCTCTGGGGCCAACGTCCTGACTTTC. Amino acid sequence: CSVDSSSGANVLTF. Full variable domain (rest looked up from reference TRBV29-1 and TRBJ2-6): SAVISQKPSRDICQRGTSLTIQCQVDSQVTMMFWYRQQPGQSLTLIATANQGSEATYESGFVIDKFPISRPNLTFSTLTVSNMSPEDSSIYLCSVDSSSGANVLTFGAGSRLTVL.

The sample holds one count of this clone. The genes are TRBV19 and TRBJ1-6; the D gene is possibly TRBD1 (6 bases). The CDR3 has 16 residues. V was trimmed by 5 bases and J by 7 bases, leaving 18 bases between them. Germline V CDR1 and CDR2: LNHDA, SQIVND (reference sequence). The DNA of the CDR3 is TGTGCCAGTAGTCCCGAGGGGGGGTTCCTGAATTCACCCCTCCACTTT. It codes for CASSPEGGFLNSPLHF. Using reference TRBV19 and TRBJ1-6 for the parts outside the CDR3, the full variable domain is DGGITQSPKYLFRKEGQNVTLSCEQNLNHDAMYWYRQDPGQGLRLIYYSQIVNDFQKGDIAEGYSVSREKKESFPLTVTSAQKNPTAFYLCASSPEGGFLNSPLHFGNGTRLTVT.

The chain uses TRBV5-5 and TRBJ1-3; D might be TRBD1 (6 bases). This CDR3 has 17 residues. The V gene lost 3 bases and the J gene lost 0 bases, with 16 bases spanning the gap. Per the germline V gene, CDR1 is SGHKS and CDR2 is YYEKEE (reference sequence). CDR3 sequence reads: CASSSRGGNPSGNTIYF. In DNA form, the CDR3 reads TGTGCCAGCAGCTCCAGAGGGGGTAACCCCTCTGGAAACACCATATATTTT. Full variable domain (missing parts from reference TRBV5-5 and TRBJ1-3): DAGVTQSPTHLIKTRGQQVTLRCSPISGHKSVSWYQQVLGQGPQFIFQYYEKEERGRGNFPDRFSARQFPNYSSELNVNALLLGDSALYLCASSSRGGNPSGNTIYFGEGSWLTVV.

This chain joins TRBV7-2 and TRBJ2-1, with TRBD2 matching over 7 bases. CDR1 is SGHTA and CDR2 is FQGNSA in the germline V gene. This CDR3 has 16 amino acids. J lost 5 bases, V lost 2 bases, and 9 bases had no gene match. For the CDR3, the DNA is TGTGCCAGCAGCTTAACGCCCAGCGGGGCTAACAATGAGCAGTTCTTC. This encodes CASSLTPSGANNEQFF.

The rearrangement uses TRBV5-1 and TRBJ2-2; D is possibly TRBD2 (5 bases). The CDR3 sequence is 15 residues long. Per the germline V gene, CDR1 is SGHRS and CDR2 is YFSETQ. V lost 0 bases to trimming and J lost 6 bases, with 12 bases between them. The CDR3, as DNA: TGCGCCAGCAGCTTGGCCGGGAAGCTCGCCGGGGAGCTGTTTTTT. It encodes CASSLAGKLAGELFF.

The rearrangement joins TRBV7-2 to TRBJ1-3, with TRBD1 as a possible D gene (5 bases). CDR1 is SGHTA and CDR2 is FQGNSA in the germline V gene. V gave up 2 bases and J gave up 4 bases, with 6 bases separating them. The CDR3 spans 13 residues. The DNA for the CDR3 is TGTGCCAGCAGCTTACGGACAGGAAACACCATATATTTT. Translated, it gives CASSLRTGNTIYF.

The J gene is TRBJ1-2, the V gene TRBV12-3 or TRBV12-4; D might be TRBD1 (5 bases). The CDR3 has 13 residues. V lost 3 bases and J 2 bases, leaving 7 bases between the germline ends. For the CDR3, the DNA is TGTGCCAGCAGTTTCGACAGCAACTATGGCTACACCTTC. Translation: CASSFDSNYGYTF.

The chain has TRBV11-2 and TRBJ2-7, with 8 bases identical to TRBD2. J lost 4 bases, V lost 3 bases, and 8 bases had no gene match. This CDR3 spans 15 amino acids. Germline loops: CDR1 SGHAT, CDR2 FQNNGV. The CDR3 spells CASSLTGTRAYEQYF. In DNA form, the CDR3 reads TGTGCCAGCAGCTTGACTGGGACTAGAGCTTACGAGCAGTACTTC.

Only one count was recorded for this clone. The gene calls are TRBV6-2 or TRBV6-3 and TRBJ1-3; D is unresolved. Germline V gives CDR1 MNHEY, CDR2 SVGEGT. The CDR3 runs to 15 residues. V lost 0 bases, J lost 4 bases, and 10 bases lay in between. CDR3 in DNA: TGTGCCAGCAGTTACTCGAGAGGTTCGGGAAACACCATATATTTT. Translated: CASSYSRGSGNTIYF.

The chain carries TRBV30 and TRBJ1-6; D is undetermined. Trimming cost V 0 bases and J 7 bases, with 10 bases left between them. Germline CDR1 GTSNPN, CDR2 SVGIG (reference sequence). This CDR3 is 14 amino acids long. This CDR3 reads CAWSVRGANSPLHF. CDR3 nucleotide sequence: TGTGCCTGGAGTGTTCGGGGAGCCAATTCACCCCTCCACTTT.

V usage is TRBV6-6 and J usage is TRBJ2-3; 7 bases are a match to TRBD1. Germline CDR1 MNHNY, CDR2 SVGAGI (reference sequence). This CDR3 comprises 16 residues. Trimming at V came to 6 bases and at J to 1 base, leaving 10 bases not matched to a gene. The CDR3 DNA sequence: TGTGCCAGCAGGGACACAGGGGTTTTGGGCACAGATACGCAGTATTTT. Its protein product is CASRDTGVLGTDTQYF.

Only one count was recorded for this clone. J is TRBJ2-7 and V is TRBV6-5; D may be TRBD1 (5 bases). The CDR3 runs to 12 residues. CDR1 is MNHEY, CDR2 SVGAGI, per germline. Trimming cost V 8 bases and J 6 bases, with 14 bases left between them. For the CDR3, the DNA is TGTGCCAGCGGCCCGACAGTTCGCGAGCAGTACTTC. Translated: CASGPTVREQYF.

CDR3 in DNA: TGTGCCAGCAGCCCTGGGACAGGGATCGTTCATGAAAAACTGTTTTTT. Residues: CASSPGTGIVHEKLFF. The V and J genes are TRBV5-5 and TRBJ1-4, with 9 positions matching TRBD1. Losses at the gene ends were 4 bases for V and 6 bases for J; bases not matched to a gene: 10. The germline V gene encodes CDR1 SGHKS and CDR2 YYEKEE (reference sequence). The CDR3 contains 16 residues. The full variable domain, in which reference TRBV5-5 and TRBJ1-4 provide the parts outside the CDR3, is DAGVTQSPTHLIKTRGQQVTLRCSPISGHKSVSWYQQVLGQGPQFIFQYYEKEERGRGNFPDRFSARQFPNYSSELNVNALLLGDSALYLCASSPGTGIVHEKLFFGSGTQLSVL.

The rearrangement joins TRBV6-5 to TRBJ1-6; D might be TRBD1 (6 bases). Germline assignment: CDR1 MNHEY and CDR2 SVGAGI. The V end was cut by 8 bases, the J end by 4 bases, with 12 bases between. The CDR3 is 14 amino acids. The CDR3 DNA reads TGTGCCAGCGCTATAACAGGGTATAATTCACCCCTCCACTTT. Its translation is CASAITGYNSPLHF.

The gene calls are TRBV5-1 and TRBJ1-3; 8 bases match TRBD1. This CDR3 spans 14 amino acids. Germline trimming cut 4 bases from V and 3 bases from J; bases unmatched to any gene: 3. In germline, CDR1 is SGHRS, CDR2 YFSETQ. CDR3 loop: CASSRGQGGNTIYF. CDR3 bases: TGCGCCAGCAGCCGAGGACAGGGTGGAAACACCATATATTTT.

This clone was seen only once. This CDR3 is also generated by other DNA sequences in the sample. This sequence joins TRBV7-9 and TRBJ2-1, with 7 bases aligning to TRBD1. Germline V CDR1 and CDR2: SEHNR, FQNEAQ (reference sequence). The CDR3 runs 12 residues. V shed 6 bases, J shed 7 bases, and the junction held 3 bases outside the gene matches. The CDR3 loop reads CASSLTGNEQFF. The CDR3 nucleotides read TGTGCCAGCAGTCTGACAGGGAATGAGCAGTTCTTC. The entire variable domain, with the rest obtained from reference TRBV7-9 and TRBJ2-1, is as follows: DTGVSQNPRHKITKRGQNVTFRCDPISEHNRLYWYRQTLGQGPEFLTYFQNEAQLEKSRLLSDRFSAERPKGSFSTLEIQRTEQGDSAMYLCASSLTGNEQFFGPGTRLTVL.

The genes are TRBV11-2 and TRBJ2-1; 9 bases fit TRBD1. This CDR3 contains 15 residues. Germline V gene sequence: CDR1 SGHAT, CDR2 FQNNGV. V lost 3 bases and J lost 6; bases outside the gene matches: 6. CDR3 in amino acids: CASSFGTGLGNEQFF. The CDR3 nucleotides read TGTGCCAGCAGCTTCGGGACAGGGCTGGGCAATGAGCAGTTCTTC.

The chain links TRBV2 to TRBJ1-6; D is ambiguous. Germline loops: CDR1 SNHLY, CDR2 FYNNEI. CDR3 length: 15 residues. The germline V and J ends were trimmed by 5 bases and 7 bases, with 15 bases remaining between them. The CDR3, as DNA: TGTGCCAGCAGTCTTGAAGACGGGTTAAATTCACCCCTCCACTTT. Translating it yields CASSLEDGLNSPLHF.